This T cell receptor (beta chain) was sequenced during a study of T cell repertoires in cytomegalovirus infection. From the reads, TCRdb called clonotypes with MiXCR, one entry per CDR3 protein. The sample yields approximately 490,000 distinct CDR3 sequences, approximately 10% seen once. This clonotype was seen many times. Per the germline V gene, CDR1 is MDHEN and CDR2 is SYDVKM. The CDR3 has 14 residues. Trimming removed 6 bases from V and 1 base from J; junction bases left unmatched: 5. The TCR originated in a human donor in good health (CMV status not recorded). Some clones in this sample may be carry-over from other donors' samples. The rearrangement uses TRBV28 and TRBJ2-5; 7 nucleotides align to TRBD1. Sequencing was done on a sample of PBMCs. For the CDR3, the DNA is TGTGCCAGCAGGCGACAGGGATCCCAAGAGACCCAGTACTTC. Its translation is CASRRQGSQETQYF.